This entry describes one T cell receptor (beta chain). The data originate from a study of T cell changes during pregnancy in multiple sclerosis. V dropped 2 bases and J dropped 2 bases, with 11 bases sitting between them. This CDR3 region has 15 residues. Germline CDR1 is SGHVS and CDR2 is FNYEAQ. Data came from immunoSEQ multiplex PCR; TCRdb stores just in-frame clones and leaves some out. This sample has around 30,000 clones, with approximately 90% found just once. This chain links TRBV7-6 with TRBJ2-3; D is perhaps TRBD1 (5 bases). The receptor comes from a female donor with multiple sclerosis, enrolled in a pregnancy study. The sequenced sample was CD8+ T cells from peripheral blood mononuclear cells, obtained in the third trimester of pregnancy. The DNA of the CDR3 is TGTGCCAGCAGCTTAATTGACAGATACACAGATACGCAGTATTTT. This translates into CASSLIDRYTDTQYF.